This T cell receptor beta chain was profiled in a study of T cells after yellow fever vaccination. This clonotype has ten or more counts. TCRdb re-derived calls from the 5' RACE reads in MiXCR, one entry per CDR3 protein. Among around 250,000 distinct CDR3 sequences listed, about 5.2% were seen once. With V trimmed by 1 base and J by 1 base, 10 bases remained unmatched. CDR3 length: 20 residues. From germline, CDR1 is LGHNA and CDR2 YNFKEQ. The chain joins TRBV4-2 to TRBJ2-5; 15 bases fit TRBD2. Sequences were derived from CD4+ T cells sorted from PBMCs, sampled on the day of the yellow fever booster vaccination. The clonotype comes from a man aged 18 to 35 who received the YFV17D yellow fever vaccine. The CDR3 DNA sequence: TGTGCCAGCAGCCAAGTCTCCTCGGGACTAGCGGGGGGTATCCAAGAGACCCAGTACTTC. It translates to CASSQVSSGLAGGIQETQYF.